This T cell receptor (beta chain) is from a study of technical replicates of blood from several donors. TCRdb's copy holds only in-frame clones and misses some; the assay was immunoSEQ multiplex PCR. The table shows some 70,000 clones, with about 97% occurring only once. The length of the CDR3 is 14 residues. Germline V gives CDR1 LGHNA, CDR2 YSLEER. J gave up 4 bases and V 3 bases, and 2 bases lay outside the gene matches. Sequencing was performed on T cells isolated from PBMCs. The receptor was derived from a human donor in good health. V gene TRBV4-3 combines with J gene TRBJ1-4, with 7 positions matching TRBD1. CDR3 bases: TGCGCCAGCAGCCAGGGACAGTTTAATGAAAAACTGTTTTTT. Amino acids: CASSQGQFNEKLFF.